Following are 17 T cell receptor beta chains from one sample sequenced in a study of PD-1 blockade in classical Hodgkin lymphoma. The data were produced by immunoSEQ multiplex PCR, yet TCRdb's version contains in-frame clones alone and is incomplete. Of fewer than 90,000 clones in the sample, 93% were seen once. All patients experienced relapse after autologous stem cell transplantation, and brentuximab vedotin exposure was variable. The sequencing used peripheral blood mononuclear cells (PBMCs), collected at baseline. Receptors were obtained from a human donor with classical Hodgkin lymphoma.

The chain couples TRBV11-1 to TRBJ1-2; 8 bases line up with TRBD1. The V gene end was trimmed by 5 bases and the J gene end by 5 bases; junction bases not matched to a gene: 16. Germline V gene data show CDR1 as SGHAT and CDR2 as FQDESV (reference sequence). The CDR3 length is 17 residues. The CDR3 bases are TGTGCCAGCAGCCTTACGGGGACAGGAGCTGATGATTATGGCTACACCTTC. The encoded protein is CASSLTGTGADDYGYTF.

The chain joins TRBV14 to TRBJ2-7, with D unclear. From germline, CDR1 is SGHDN and CDR2 FVKESK. V lost 4 bases and J 3 bases, leaving 7 bases between the germline ends. This CDR3 spans 12 amino acids. CDR3: CASSPNGYEQYF. CDR3 nucleotide sequence: TGTGCCAGCAGCCCGAACGGCTACGAGCAGTACTTC.

The chain is built from TRBV5-6 and TRBJ1-2; no definite D call. In germline, CDR1 is SGHDT, CDR2 YYEEEE. This CDR3 comprises 15 residues. The germline V and J ends were trimmed by 0 bases and 4 bases, with 13 bases remaining between them. DNA for the CDR3: TGTGCCAGCAGCTTGGGAAGGGTAACAACCTATGGCTACACCTTC. Its protein product is CASSLGRVTTYGYTF.

The V gene is TRBV30, the J gene TRBJ1-3; D gene ambiguous. Per the germline V gene, CDR1 is GTSNPN and CDR2 is SVGIG (reference sequence). The V and J ends lost 4 bases and 2 bases respectively, with 9 bases between them. This CDR3 has 13 amino acids. Here the CDR3 DNA reads TGTGCCTGGAATAGGGTCGCTGGAAACACCATATATTTT. Protein product: CAWNRVAGNTIYF.

This clone rates as medium-sized (0.01 to 0.1%). The chain has TRBV12-5 and TRBJ1-1, with D unclear. Trimming took 1 base from V and 0 from J, leaving 3 bases between them. The CDR3 totals 13 residues. From germline, CDR1 is LGHNT and CDR2 FRNRAP. The CDR3 here is CASGLEVNTEAFF. The CDR3 DNA reads as TGTGCTAGTGGTTTGGAGGTGAACACTGAAGCTTTCTTT.

The chain has TRBV20-1 and TRBJ2-1; D may be TRBD2 (6 bases). The CDR3 totals 11 residues. In germline, CDR1 is DFQATT, CDR2 SNEGSKA (reference sequence). V shed 3 bases and J shed 9 bases, with 9 bases lying between them. CDR3 region: CSARHGGEQFF. The CDR3 coding sequence is TGCAGTGCTAGGCACGGGGGTGAGCAGTTCTTC.

The CDR3 DNA reads TGTGCCAGCAGCCAAGATGAGGCGCTCTCCTACGAGCAGTACTTC. Amino acids: CASSQDEALSYEQYF. V and J are TRBV4-2 and TRBJ2-7; the D is unclear. Trimming took off 0 bases at V and 0 bases at J, with 9 bases between the two ends. There are 15 residues in the CDR3. Germline loops: CDR1 LGHNA, CDR2 YNFKEQ.

V and J are TRBV30 and TRBJ2-7; the match to TRBD2 covers 8 bases. The germline V gene encodes CDR1 GTSNPN and CDR2 SVGIG (reference sequence). CDR3 length equals 12 residues. The V and J ends lost 7 bases and 1 base, in that order; junction bases with no gene match: 3. As DNA, the CDR3 is TGTGCCTCTGAGCGGGGGTCCTACGAGCAGTACTTC. It yields the protein CASERGSYEQYF. Full variable domain (missing parts from reference TRBV30 and TRBJ2-7): SQTIHQWPATLVQPVGSPLSLECTVEGTSNPNLYWYRQAAGRGLQLLFYSVGIGQISSEVPQNLSASRPQDRQFILSSKKLLLSDSGFYLCASERGSYEQYFGPGTRLTVT.

The chain carries TRBV7-2 and TRBJ2-2; D unresolved. V gave up 7 bases and J gave up 0 bases, with 12 bases separating them. Germline V lookup: CDR1 SGHTA, CDR2 FQGNSA. This CDR3 region has 15 residues. The CDR3 sequence: CASIRTDPNTGELFF. The CDR3 nucleotides read TGTGCCAGCATCCGGACGGATCCGAACACCGGGGAGCTGTTTTTT.

This clone showed up just once. The chain uses TRBV27 and TRBJ1-5; 11 bases agree with TRBD1. V shed 4 bases and J 1 base; nucleotides not matched to a gene: 3. CDR1 is MNHEY and CDR2 is SMNVEV in the germline V gene (reference sequence). The CDR3 totals 16 residues. CDR3 bases: TGTGCCAGCAGTTCCGGACAGGGGGCAAGCAATCAGCCCCAGCATTTT. Protein sequence: CASSSGQGASNQPQHF.

CDR3 amino acids: CASSARGGSGANVLTF. CDR3 DNA: TGTGCCAGCAGCGCCAGGGGTGGCTCTGGGGCCAACGTCCTGACTTTC. The chain carries TRBV9 and TRBJ2-6, with D perhaps matching TRBD1 (6 bases). The CDR3 runs to 16 residues. In germline, CDR1 is SGDLS, CDR2 YYNGEE. V lost 3 bases and J lost 0, with 10 bases in between.

The chain uses TRBV7-9 and TRBJ1-4; no firm D call. Germline V gene data show CDR1 as SEHNR and CDR2 as FQNEAQ (reference sequence). Between the trimmed V and J ends, which lost 3 bases and 12 bases, there was a span of 14 bases. CDR3 length equals 13 residues. The CDR3 nucleotides are TGTGCCAGCAGCTTGGGGTCAGACGGGGAACTGTTTTTT. Its protein is CASSLGSDGELFF.

V is TRBV5-1 and J is TRBJ2-2; unclear D gene. This CDR3 has 15 residues. Trimming took 0 bases from V and 4 from J, leaving 10 bases between them. Germline V lookup: CDR1 SGHRS, CDR2 YFSETQ. The CDR3 DNA sequence: TGCGCCAGCAGCTTGGTTTACCCGGGCACCGGGGAGCTGTTTTTT. The encoded protein is CASSLVYPGTGELFF.

V usage is TRBV25-1 and J usage is TRBJ1-1; TRBD1 is a possible D gene (6 bases). The CDR3 consists of 15 residues. V lost 5 bases to trimming and J lost 4 bases, with 17 bases between them. Germline values: CDR1 MGHDK, CDR2 SYGVNS. For the CDR3, the DNA is TGTGCCAGCAGTCCACGAAAGGGGGAGATCACTGAAGCTTTCTTT. Encoded protein: CASSPRKGEITEAFF.

The chain has TRBV19 and TRBJ2-3, with 8 positions matching TRBD2. The trim removed 5 bases at V and 6 bases at J, leaving 13 bases unmatched. This CDR3 is built from 16 residues. Per germline, CDR1 LNHDA and CDR2 SQIVND (reference sequence). DNA for the CDR3: TGTGCCAGTAGTCCCCACGGGGGGGGGACTAGGGATACGCAGTATTTT. As protein: CASSPHGGGTRDTQYF.

V usage is TRBV7-7 and J usage is TRBJ2-3, with 9 bases matching TRBD1. CDR3 length: 13 amino acids. The V gene end was trimmed by 5 bases and the J gene end by 5 bases; junction bases not matched to a gene: 2. Germline V gene data show CDR1 as SSHAT and CDR2 as FNYEAQ (reference sequence). The CDR3 sequence: CASSKDRGDTQYF. CDR3 DNA sequence: TGTGCCAGCAGCAAGGACAGGGGAGATACGCAGTATTTT.

The chain employs TRBV5-4 and TRBJ1-6, with D maybe TRBD1 (6 bases). Germline CDR1 is SGHNT and CDR2 is YYREEE (reference sequence). The V end lost 4 bases, the J end lost 9 bases, and 20 bases lay between the germline ends. This CDR3 has 16 residues. The CDR3 coding sequence is TGTGCCAGCAGCCGTTCGGGGGGCGGGGAGGTTTCACCCCTCCACTTT. Translated, it gives CASSRSGGGEVSPLHF.